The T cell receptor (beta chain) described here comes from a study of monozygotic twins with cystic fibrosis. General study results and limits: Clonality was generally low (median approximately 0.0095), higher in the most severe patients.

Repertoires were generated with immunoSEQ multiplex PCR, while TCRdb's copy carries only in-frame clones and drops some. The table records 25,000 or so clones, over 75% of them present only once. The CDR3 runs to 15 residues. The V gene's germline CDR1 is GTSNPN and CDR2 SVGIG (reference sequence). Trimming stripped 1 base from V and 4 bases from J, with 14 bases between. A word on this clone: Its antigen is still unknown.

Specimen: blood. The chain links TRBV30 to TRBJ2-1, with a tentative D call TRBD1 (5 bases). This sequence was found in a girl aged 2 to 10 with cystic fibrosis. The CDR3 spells CAWSEKGRLYNEQFF. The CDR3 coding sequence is TGTGCCTGGAGTGAGAAGGGGCGGCTTTACAATGAGCAGTTCTTC.